The 30 T cell receptor beta chains presented below share a single source sample, sequenced in a study of blood T cell repertoires in COVID-19. Assay used: immunoSEQ multiplex PCR; TCRdb lists only in-frame clones, some missing. Of about 220,000 clones in the sample, about 88% are singletons; the top ten hold roughly 2.8%. Source material: peripheral blood. These receptors all stem from a man aged 45 to 65 who had recovered from COVID-19.

The genes are TRBV29-1 and TRBJ1-2; weak D call: TRBD1 (6 bases). The V end was cut by 6 bases, the J end by 1 base, with 12 bases between. CDR3 size: 13 residues. Germline V gene sequence: CDR1 SQVTM, CDR2 ANQGSEA. This CDR3 is CSVLQGNNYGYTF. The CDR3, as DNA: TGCAGCGTACTACAGGGAAATAACTATGGCTACACCTTC.

This clone came up once. This sequence joins TRBV18 and TRBJ2-1, with 9 bases identical to TRBD2. The CDR3 is made up of 16 amino acids. V lost 5 bases and J lost 2; bases outside the gene matches: 7. Germline V CDR1 and CDR2: KGHSH, LQKENI. The CDR3 region has the DNA TGTGCCAGCTCAGCGAGCGGGAGGAACACCTACAATGAGCAGTTCTTC. The encoded protein is CASSASGRNTYNEQFF.

The chain employs TRBV14 and TRBJ2-7; the D gene is possibly TRBD2 (6 bases). The V gene lost 1 base and the J gene lost 3 bases, with 16 bases spanning the gap. The CDR3 loop spans 16 amino acids. Germline CDR1 SGHDN, CDR2 FVKESK. The CDR3 DNA is TGTGCCAGCAGCCAAGGCTCGGGACTCCTCCACTACGAGCAGTACTTC. It encodes CASSQGSGLLHYEQYF. The full variable domain, in which reference TRBV14 and TRBJ2-7 provide the parts outside the CDR3, is EAGVTQFPSHSVIEKGQTVTLRCDPISGHDNLYWYRRVMGKEIKFLLHFVKESKQDESGMPNNRFLAERTGGTYSTLKVQPAELEDSGVYFCASSQGSGLLHYEQYFGPGTRLTVT.

The chain uses TRBV4-1 and TRBJ2-7; 13 bases are shared with TRBD2. This CDR3 spans 15 amino acids. With V trimmed by 5 bases and J by 2 bases, 3 bases remained unmatched. Germline CDR1 is MGHRA and CDR2 is YSYEKL. The DNA of the CDR3 is TGCGCCAGCAGCGGAGGACTAGCGGGAGCCTACGAGCAGTACTTC. It specifies CASSGGLAGAYEQYF.

V is TRBV6-6 and J is TRBJ1-2; TRBD1 matches at 12 bases. Germline CDR1 reads MNHNY; CDR2 reads SVGAGI (reference sequence). The CDR3 length is 14 residues. Unmatched junction bases numbered 6, after V lost 6 bases and J lost 7 bases. As DNA, the CDR3 is TGTGCCAGCAGCCAGGGACAGGGGGCGTCTGGCTACACCTTC. Protein product: CASSQGQGASGYTF.

The rearrangement uses TRBV3-1 (or the pseudogene TRBV3-2) and TRBJ1-2, with D possibly matching TRBD1 (5 bases). This CDR3 is built from 14 residues. Germline V gene sequence: CDR1 LGHDT, CDR2 YNNKEL (reference sequence). Trimming cost V 4 bases and J 6 bases, with 15 bases left between them. Here the CDR3 DNA reads TGTGCCAGCAGCCCTTATGGTCAGGGAAATGGCTACACCTTC. Amino acids: CASSPYGQGNGYTF.

The J gene is TRBJ2-1, the V gene TRBV19; D may be TRBD2 (6 bases). Trimming pared 7 bases from V and 2 bases from J, leaving 15 bases between. Germline values: CDR1 LNHDA, CDR2 SQIVND (reference sequence). CDR3 length: 15 residues. The CDR3 loop reads CASIRRAGPYNEQFF. CDR3 DNA sequence: TGTGCCAGTATTCGACGGGCGGGACCCTACAATGAGCAGTTCTTC.

The chain has TRBV29-1 and TRBJ1-2; 9 bases map to TRBD1. Trimming at V came to 4 bases and at J to 7 bases, leaving 4 bases not matched to a gene. Germline assignment: CDR1 SQVTM and CDR2 ANQGSEA. This CDR3 spans 12 amino acids. This CDR3 reads CSVGGTGSGYTF. The CDR3, as DNA: TGCAGCGTTGGGGGGACAGGGAGTGGCTACACCTTC.

The chain uses TRBV29-1 and TRBJ2-2, with D perhaps matching TRBD1 (6 bases). V was trimmed by 5 bases and J by 3 bases, leaving 16 bases between them. There are 15 residues in the CDR3. The germline CDR1 and CDR2 sequences are SQVTM and ANQGSEA. This CDR3 reads CSVRLGASDTGELFF. CDR3 in DNA: TGCAGCGTTAGGTTGGGGGCCTCAGACACCGGGGAGCTGTTTTTT.

V gene TRBV18 combines with J gene TRBJ1-5; 9 bases are shared with TRBD1. The germline gives CDR1 KGHSH, CDR2 LQKENI. The CDR3 totals 14 residues. The V gene end was trimmed by 6 bases and the J gene end by 6 bases; junction bases not matched to a gene: 6. CDR3 loop: CASSQQGASQPQHF. DNA for the CDR3: TGTGCCAGCTCGCAACAGGGGGCAAGTCAGCCCCAGCATTTT.

This clone was seen just once. The DNA of the CDR3 is TGTGCCAGTACAGTTCCAGGGAAAGGGGGCAACTATGGCTACACCTTC. It codes for CASTVPGKGGNYGYTF. This chain links TRBV19 with TRBJ1-2, with 7 positions matching TRBD1. Per the germline V gene, CDR1 is LNHDA and CDR2 is SQIVND (reference sequence). Unmatched junction bases numbered 13, after V lost 7 bases and J lost 2 bases. This CDR3 has 16 amino acids.

The chain uses TRBV12-3 or TRBV12-4 and TRBJ1-4, with 7 bases identical to TRBD1. V gave up 7 bases and J gave up 5 bases; unmatched junction bases: 4. The CDR3 sequence is 13 residues long. CDR3 protein: CASKWGQNEKLFF. CDR3 coding DNA: TGTGCCAGCAAATGGGGACAGAATGAAAAACTGTTTTTT.

V and J are TRBV7-8 and TRBJ2-1; D unresolved. The V gene lost 1 base and the J gene lost 5 bases, with 6 bases spanning the gap. Germline V gene data show CDR1 as SGHVS and CDR2 as FQNEAQ. The CDR3 spans 13 residues. CDR3 residues: CASSLGLNNEQFF. Written as DNA, the CDR3 is TGTGCCAGCAGCTTAGGGCTTAACAATGAGCAGTTCTTC.

This clone was recorded once. This chain connects TRBV7-2 to TRBJ2-3; D is possibly TRBD2 (6 bases). Deletions cut 0 bases from V and 5 bases from J, with 9 bases between. The germline CDR1 and CDR2 sequences are SGHTA and FQGNSA. This CDR3 has 14 residues. This CDR3 is CASSLAGRGDTQYF. CDR3 in DNA: TGTGCCAGCAGCTTAGCCGGGCGGGGAGATACGCAGTATTTT.

The chain employs TRBV28 and TRBJ1-2, with 7 bases lining up with TRBD1. CDR3 length: 16 residues. Germline CDR1 reads MDHEN; CDR2 reads SYDVKM. V gave up 3 bases and J gave up 12 bases; unmatched junction bases: 19. CDR3 amino acids: CASSFWRTGAREADTF. As DNA, the CDR3 is TGTGCCAGCAGTTTTTGGCGTACAGGGGCCCGCGAGGCGGACACCTTC.

The CDR3, as DNA: TGTGCCAGCAGCTTACGCGTTGGGCTAGCGTCTAGCACAGATACGCAGTATTTT. It specifies CASSLRVGLASSTDTQYF. The chain uses TRBV7-2 and TRBJ2-3; D is perhaps TRBD2 (6 bases). This CDR3 spans 18 amino acids. The germline V gene has CDR1 SGHTA and CDR2 FQGNSA. Trimming took 2 bases from V and 0 from J, leaving 18 bases between them.

The rearrangement joins TRBV2 to TRBJ2-7, with D unclear. Germline loops: CDR1 SNHLY, CDR2 FYNNEI. V lost 8 bases and J lost 2, with 10 bases in between. The CDR3 runs to 12 residues. The CDR3 is CASRLATYEQYF. The CDR3 bases are TGTGCCAGCCGACTGGCTACCTACGAGCAGTACTTC.

The CDR3 here is CASSGRRGETQYF. The CDR3 coding sequence is TGTGCCAGCAGTGGACGAAGGGGGGAGACCCAGTACTTC. V usage is TRBV2 and J usage is TRBJ2-5, with D possibly being TRBD1 (6 bases). CDR3 length: 13 amino acids. The germline gives CDR1 SNHLY, CDR2 FYNNEI. V was shortened by 4 bases and J by 5 bases, with 11 bases between the two germline ends.

The rearrangement uses TRBV27 and TRBJ1-1; TRBD1 matches at 10 bases. V was pared by 5 bases and J by 8 bases, with 11 bases of the junction left unmatched. Germline values: CDR1 MNHEY, CDR2 SMNVEV (reference sequence). The CDR3 covers 15 residues. The CDR3 loop reads CASSKTGGALGEAFF. CDR3 in DNA: TGTGCCAGCAGTAAGACAGGGGGCGCCTTGGGGGAAGCTTTCTTT.

This chain connects TRBV18 to TRBJ1-4; D unclear. Germline CDR1 reads KGHSH; CDR2 reads LQKENI. The length of the CDR3 is 13 residues. With 6 bases removed from V and 5 bases from J, the gap between germline ends came to 10 bases. In nucleotides, the CDR3 is TGTGCCAGCTCCGTCAGGAAAAATGAAAAACTGTTTTTT. This encodes CASSVRKNEKLFF.

In this sample, this clone turned up a few times. The chain recombines TRBV5-8 with TRBJ2-3; TRBD2 agrees at 7 bases. V shed 2 bases and J 3 bases; nucleotides not matched to a gene: 15. Germline CDR1 and CDR2: SGHTS and YDEGEE. The CDR3 sequence is 18 residues long. The CDR3 is CASSFLPLAGGVTDTQYF. The DNA of the CDR3 is TGTGCCAGCAGCTTTCTTCCTTTAGCGGGCGGAGTTACAGATACGCAGTATTTT.

The rearrangement uses TRBV7-2 and TRBJ2-3; perhaps TRBD1 as D (6 bases). Germline values: CDR1 SGHTA, CDR2 FQGNSA. This CDR3 region has 16 residues. V gave up 5 bases and J gave up 1 base, with 16 bases separating them. For the CDR3, the DNA is TGTGCCAGCAGCGCCGGACTGTCAGGGGGCACAGATACGCAGTATTTT. Its protein product is CASSAGLSGGTDTQYF.

This clone was observed a single time. The chain couples TRBV27 to TRBJ1-5; D remains unclear. CDR1 is MNHEY, CDR2 SMNVEV, per germline (reference sequence). This CDR3 contains 15 residues. V was shortened by 4 bases and J by 3 bases, with 13 bases between the two germline ends. CDR3 loop: CASSSEGLNNQPQHF. The DNA of the CDR3 is TGTGCCAGCAGTTCAGAGGGCCTAAACAATCAGCCCCAGCATTTT.

This rearrangement joins TRBV24-1 to TRBJ2-3; 8 bases align to TRBD2. After removal of 5 bases from V and 1 base from J, the junction contained 1 base not matched to a gene. Germline CDR1 KGHDR, CDR2 SFDVKD. CDR3 length: 14 residues. The CDR3 loop is CATSVSGGTDTQYF. CDR3 DNA sequence: TGTGCCACCAGTGTTAGCGGGGGCACAGATACGCAGTATTTT.

This chain uses TRBV30 with TRBJ1-1; D is unresolved. The germline V gene has CDR1 GTSNPN and CDR2 SVGIG (reference sequence). Trimming shortened V by 4 bases and J by 4 bases, and 13 bases separated the two germline ends. The CDR3 is 13 residues long. The CDR3 is CAWKAARVTEAFF. CDR3 DNA sequence: TGTGCCTGGAAGGCAGCCCGGGTCACTGAAGCTTTCTTT.

The rearrangement links TRBV9 to TRBJ1-3; D is uncertain. The V end was cut by 4 bases, the J end by 1 base, with 15 bases between. The germline CDR1 and CDR2 sequences are SGDLS and YYNGEE. This CDR3 comprises 16 residues. CDR3 in DNA: TGTGCCAGCAGCCCTCAAGGGAGGTTTTCTGGAAACACCATATATTTT. Translated: CASSPQGRFSGNTIYF.

The chain uses TRBV7-2 and TRBJ1-1; 7 bases are shared with TRBD1. The trim removed 5 bases at V and 7 bases at J, leaving 7 bases unmatched. This CDR3 is 13 amino acids long. CDR1 SGHTA and CDR2 FQGNSA come from the germline V gene. CDR3 sequence reads: CASSTQGFGEAFF. The CDR3 DNA reads TGTGCCAGCAGCACACAGGGGTTTGGTGAAGCTTTCTTT.

V gene TRBV27 combines with J gene TRBJ2-5; D may be TRBD2 (6 bases). Germline values: CDR1 MNHEY, CDR2 SMNVEV (reference sequence). The V and J ends lost 5 bases and 2 bases respectively, with 18 bases between them. The CDR3 sequence is 16 residues long. This CDR3 is CASSPAGGAPQETQYF. DNA for the CDR3: TGTGCCAGCAGTCCCGCCGGGGGAGCACCACAAGAGACCCAGTACTTC.

This chain links TRBV5-4 with TRBJ2-1; 10 bases are shared with TRBD1. The germline V gene encodes CDR1 SGHNT and CDR2 YYREEE (reference sequence). Trimming took 4 bases from V and 7 from J; bases not matched to a gene: 11. This CDR3 has 16 residues. The CDR3 coding sequence is TGTGCCAGCAGCCGTTTTAAGACAGGGGGCGTGAATGAGCAGTTCTTC. It encodes CASSRFKTGGVNEQFF.

This clone appeared a single time. This chain uses TRBV10-3 with TRBJ2-7; 10 nucleotides align to TRBD2. From germline, CDR1 is ENHRY and CDR2 SYGVKD. The trim removed 3 bases at V and 7 bases at J, leaving 6 bases unmatched. This CDR3 region has 14 residues. This CDR3 reads CAISEGLAGVEQYF. In nucleotides, the CDR3 is TGTGCCATCAGTGAAGGGCTAGCGGGAGTTGAGCAGTACTTC.